This TCR beta chain comes out of a study of shared clonotypes between healthy human individuals. Worth noting for this clone: Its antigen is unknown.

Findings of the study overall: Several donors had roughly 5% of their naive CD4 clonotypes in common. Represented diversity (both genetic and exposure-history) was limited by the small number of donors. Shared clonotypes across all four donors exceeded non-shared ones in generation probability. Sequencing depth was predicted to influence how clonotypes are shared among donors.

Using immunoSEQ multiplex PCR, the repertoire was profiled, and TCRdb retains in-frame clones only, with some absent. The top ten clones hold roughly 1% of a sample with around 2,100,000 clones, about 95% of them seen once. Naive-designated CD8 cells lacked CD45RO, were positively enriched for CCR7, and omitted terminally differentiated effector memory CD45RA+ cells. Specimen: naive CD8+ T cells sorted from blood. This sequence was found in a man aged 18 to 30 in good health.

CDR3 DNA sequence: TGTGCCAGCAGCCAAGAAATCGAAACCTACGAGCAGTACTTC. Protein product: CASSQEIETYEQYF. The chain joins TRBV4-2 to TRBJ2-7; D remains unclear. The V and J ends lost 0 bases and 2 bases respectively, with 8 bases between them. This CDR3 spans 14 amino acids. From germline, CDR1 is LGHNA and CDR2 YNFKEQ.